What follows are 25 T cell receptor beta chains derived from one specimen sequenced in a study of blood T cell repertoires in COVID-19. The repertoire was sequenced with immunoSEQ multiplex PCR; TCRdb's copy has only in-frame clones and lacks some. The table shows under 200,000 clones, with 88% occurring only once. The sequenced sample was peripheral blood. These receptors all stem from a man aged 35 to 55 with active or convalescent COVID-19.

This chain links TRBV4-3 with TRBJ1-1, with D unresolved. Germline CDR1 is LGHNA and CDR2 is YSLEER. V was trimmed by 4 bases and J by 4 bases, leaving 10 bases between them. This CDR3 is 13 amino acids long. The CDR3: CASSPTSSTEAFF. The CDR3 DNA is TGCGCCAGCAGCCCGACCTCTAGCACTGAAGCTTTCTTT.

This chain connects TRBV2 to TRBJ1-5; D unresolved. The V and J ends lost 2 bases and 5 bases respectively, with 16 bases between them. The germline CDR1 and CDR2 sequences are SNHLY and FYNNEI. The CDR3 consists of 16 residues. The CDR3 protein is CASSECCRQDYQPQHF. DNA for the CDR3: TGTGCCAGCAGTGAATGTTGTCGGCAGGATTATCAGCCCCAGCATTTT.

V gene TRBV7-2 combines with J gene TRBJ1-3; D gene unclear. CDR1 SGHTA and CDR2 FQGNSA come from the germline V gene. This CDR3 is built from 15 residues. The ends were cut back, 4 bases at V and 0 bases at J, with 10 bases in the middle. CDR3 amino acids: CASSSPTVSGNTIYF. In DNA form, the CDR3 reads TGTGCCAGCAGCTCCCCCACAGTCTCTGGAAACACCATATATTTT.

This clone occurred once. The chain uses TRBV9 and TRBJ2-3; perhaps TRBD1 as D (6 bases). The germline V gene has CDR1 SGDLS and CDR2 YYNGEE. This CDR3 contains 15 residues. V dropped 0 bases and J dropped 5 bases, with 13 bases sitting between them. The CDR3 DNA sequence: TGTGCCAGCAGCGTAGGGGGGCCGGTTGGAGATACGCAGTATTTT. Translated, it gives CASSVGGPVGDTQYF. The full variable domain, with the rest looked up from reference TRBV9 and TRBJ2-3, is DSGVTQTPKHLITATGQRVTLRCSPRSGDLSVYWYQQSLDQGLQFLIQYYNGEERAKGNILERFSAQQFPDLHSELNLSSLELGDSALYFCASSVGGPVGDTQYFGPGTRLTVL.

The chain employs TRBV3-1 (or the pseudogene TRBV3-2) and TRBJ2-3; 7 bases agree with TRBD1. After removal of 1 base from V and 11 bases from J, the junction contained 6 bases not matched to a gene. CDR3 size: 13 residues. Germline V gene lookup returns CDR1 LGHDT and CDR2 YNNKEL (reference sequence). CDR3 nucleotide sequence: TGTGCCAGCAGCCAAGGGACAGGCAGCGGGCAGTATTTT. Amino acids: CASSQGTGSGQYF.

The V call is TRBV9, the J call TRBJ2-2; perhaps TRBD1 as D (5 bases). Trimming removed 0 bases at V and 8 bases at J, with 14 bases between. Germline V gene data show CDR1 as SGDLS and CDR2 as YYNGEE. This CDR3 spans 15 amino acids. Written as DNA, the CDR3 is TGTGCCAGCAGCGTAGCGTTGGGGCCTACAGGGGAGCTGTTTTTT. Its protein product is CASSVALGPTGELFF.

The chain combines TRBV19 with TRBJ1-1; D is undetermined. The CDR3 contains 13 residues. Germline V gene data show CDR1 as LNHDA and CDR2 as SQIVND (reference sequence). Deletions cut 5 bases from V and 4 bases from J, with 11 bases between. DNA for the CDR3: TGTGCCAGTAGTGTCAGTGGGAGCACTGAAGCTTTCTTT. As protein: CASSVSGSTEAFF.

V gene TRBV2 combines with J gene TRBJ2-7; the D gene is possibly TRBD1 (6 bases). There are 12 residues in the CDR3. Germline V gene lookup returns CDR1 SNHLY and CDR2 FYNNEI. Trimming removed 5 bases from V and 4 bases from J, with 9 bases in between. The CDR3 loop reads CASSLTGYEQYF. CDR3 sequence (DNA): TGTGCCAGCAGTCTCACAGGGTACGAGCAGTACTTC.

This clone showed up just a few times. Other nucleotide sequences from this sample produce the same CDR3. The chain combines TRBV6-6 with TRBJ2-2; 7 bases agree with TRBD1. In germline, CDR1 is MNHNY, CDR2 SVGAGI (reference sequence). Trimming removed 5 bases from V and 1 base from J; junction bases left unmatched: 10. This CDR3 has 17 amino acids. CDR3 sequence: CASSHLTGIGNTGELFF. The CDR3 DNA reads as TGTGCCAGCAGTCACCTGACAGGGATCGGGAACACCGGGGAGCTGTTTTTT.

This clone was detected a few times. J is TRBJ1-3 and V is TRBV7-3; D uncertain. CDR1 and CDR2 (germline): SGHTA, FQGTGA. The CDR3 loop spans 13 amino acids. Trimming removed 8 bases from V and 0 bases from J, with 8 bases in between. CDR3 in amino acids: CASSGDSGNTIYF. The CDR3 bases are TGTGCCAGCTCCGGTGACTCTGGAAACACCATATATTTT. Full variable domain (remainder filled in from reference TRBV7-3 and TRBJ1-3): GAGVSQTPSNKVTEKGKYVELRCDPISGHTALYWYRQSLGQGPEFLIYFQGTGAADDSGLPNDRFFAVRPEGSVSTLKIQRTERGDSAVYLCASSGDSGNTIYFGEGSWLTVV.

This chain links TRBV7-2 with TRBJ1-5; TRBD1 is a possible D gene (5 bases). There are 20 residues in the CDR3. Germline V CDR1 and CDR2: SGHTA, FQGNSA. V was trimmed by 0 bases and J by 5 bases, leaving 26 bases between them. For the CDR3, the DNA is TGTGCCAGCAGCTTAGCGGAACAAAGACCGATGCAGGGTCTCGATCAGCCCCAGCATTTT. This encodes CASSLAEQRPMQGLDQPQHF.

The rearrangement uses TRBV7-2 and TRBJ1-4; the D is unclear. The CDR3 consists of 13 residues. Germline V gene lookup returns CDR1 SGHTA and CDR2 FQGNSA. V was clipped by 1 base and J by 4 bases, with 4 bases between them. CDR3 bases: TGTGCCAGCAGCTTAGACTATAATGAAAAACTGTTTTTT. The encoded protein is CASSLDYNEKLFF.

The rearrangement uses TRBV2 and TRBJ2-3, with 9 bases matching TRBD2. The CDR3 is made up of 16 amino acids. The V segment lost 7 bases and the J segment 1 base; nucleotides outside the gene matches: 9. Germline CDR1 reads SNHLY; CDR2 reads FYNNEI. Here the CDR3 DNA reads TGTGCCAGCACACTCCTTAGCGGGGGAGGCACAGATACGCAGTATTTT. It encodes CASTLLSGGGTDTQYF.

The chain recombines TRBV11-2 with TRBJ2-1; 8 nucleotides agree with TRBD2. The V segment lost 1 base and the J segment 9 bases; nucleotides outside the gene matches: 5. Germline lookup yields CDR1 SGHAT and CDR2 FQNNGV. CDR3 size: 14 residues. CDR3 in DNA: TGTGCCAGCAGCTTAGGGTATCGGGAGGGTGAGCAGTTCTTC. It is translated as CASSLGYREGEQFF.

The table lists this clone with a count of one. The chain links TRBV28 to TRBJ2-7; TRBD1 matches 9 bases. V was pared by 5 bases and J by 7 bases, with 6 bases of the junction left unmatched. The CDR3 contains 13 residues. Germline lookup yields CDR1 MDHEN and CDR2 SYDVKM. DNA of the CDR3: TGTGCCAGCAGTCGGGGACAGGGCCGAGAGCAGTACTTC. This encodes CASSRGQGREQYF.

The rearrangement joins TRBV28 to TRBJ2-4, with 14 nucleotides matching TRBD2. The length of the CDR3 is 18 residues. CDR1 and CDR2 from the germline V gene are MDHEN and SYDVKM. V was clipped by 7 bases and J by 8 bases; unmatched bases: 16. CDR3 sequence reads: CASTQRPMTSGGGHIQYF. Here the CDR3 DNA reads TGTGCCAGCACCCAACGGCCGATGACTAGCGGGGGGGGGCACATTCAGTACTTC.

The gene calls are TRBV9 and TRBJ2-7; 8 positions match TRBD1. The CDR3 is 15 amino acids. In germline, CDR1 is SGDLS, CDR2 YYNGEE. Losses at the gene ends were 3 bases for V and 5 bases for J; bases not matched to a gene: 10. The CDR3 sequence is CASSARQGSMDEQYF. The DNA of the CDR3 is TGTGCCAGCAGCGCCAGACAGGGGTCGATGGACGAGCAGTACTTC.

V and J are TRBV19 and TRBJ1-3, with 8 bases matching TRBD1. The V and J ends lost 6 bases and 4 bases, in that order; junction bases with no gene match: 14. The CDR3 covers 17 residues. From germline, CDR1 is LNHDA and CDR2 SQIVND (reference sequence). The CDR3 sequence: CASSRGPTTGVGNTIYF. In nucleotides, the CDR3 is TGTGCCAGTAGCAGGGGGCCCACGACAGGGGTCGGAAACACCATATATTTT.

This chain connects TRBV24-1 to TRBJ1-5; D may be TRBD1 (5 bases). Per the germline V gene, CDR1 is KGHDR and CDR2 is SFDVKD. The CDR3 is 16 residues long. V lost 3 bases and J 2 bases, leaving 13 bases between the germline ends. CDR3 bases: TGTGCCACCAGTGATAAGGGGTTCTCAGGCAATCAGCCCCAGCATTTT. This codes for CATSDKGFSGNQPQHF.

The chain employs TRBV19 and TRBJ2-3; 8 bases are shared with TRBD1. From germline, CDR1 is LNHDA and CDR2 SQIVND (reference sequence). V lost 2 bases, J lost 0 bases, and 7 bases stayed unmatched. The CDR3 is made up of 17 amino acids. CDR3 region: CASSISGGYRSTDTQYF. The CDR3 DNA is TGTGCCAGTAGTATATCAGGGGGCTATAGGAGCACAGATACGCAGTATTTT.

V gene TRBV27 combines with J gene TRBJ2-3, with 9 bases lining up with TRBD1. This CDR3 is built from 16 residues. V lost 3 bases to trimming and J lost 5 bases; unmatched junction nucleotides: 9. Germline CDR1 and CDR2: MNHEY and SMNVEV (reference sequence). CDR3 DNA sequence: TGTGCCAGCAGTTTCCCCACAGGGGGCAACGGAGATACGCAGTATTTT. Protein product: CASSFPTGGNGDTQYF.

The chain recombines TRBV2 with TRBJ1-1, with unresolved D. V lost 7 bases and J 0 bases, leaving 9 bases between the germline ends. CDR1 and CDR2 (germline): SNHLY, FYNNEI. The CDR3 is 13 amino acids. DNA for the CDR3: TGTGCCAGCACCCAGATCATGAACACTGAAGCTTTCTTT. Translated, it gives CASTQIMNTEAFF.

The chain links TRBV5-6 to TRBJ2-4; 9 nucleotides match TRBD2. J lost 6 bases, V lost 5 bases, and 6 bases had no gene match. Germline values: CDR1 SGHDT, CDR2 YYEEEE. CDR3 length: 14 amino acids. The CDR3 region has the DNA TGTGCCAGCAGTTCGACTAGCGGAACAAACATTCAGTACTTC. Translation gives CASSSTSGTNIQYF.

This chain links TRBV7-2 with TRBJ2-3; D remains ambiguous. This CDR3 comprises 16 residues. The germline V and J ends were trimmed by 1 base and 2 bases, with 13 bases remaining between them. Germline values: CDR1 SGHTA, CDR2 FQGNSA. The CDR3 bases are TGTGCCAGCAGCTTAGTGTCGCGGCTAGTCACAGATACGCAGTATTTT. This translates into CASSLVSRLVTDTQYF.

The chain couples TRBV28 to TRBJ1-2; D gene uncertain. Per germline, CDR1 MDHEN and CDR2 SYDVKM. The CDR3 has 14 residues. Trimming shortened V by 5 bases and J by 2 bases, and 12 bases separated the two germline ends. CDR3 nucleotides: TGTGCCAGCAGTCGCCTCCGGGAGAACTATGGCTACACCTTC. Its protein is CASSRLRENYGYTF.